Included here is one TCR beta chain sequence, with context. This clonotype was observed many times. The specificity of this receptor is unknown. Base qualities are not at hand, and no much larger clone is one base apart. Set within a cohort of healthcare workers in London, UK, this nested case-control study involved weekly PCR testing of nasopharyngeal swabs along with blood sampling. Healthcare workers were enrolled in the week of the UK lockdown, from 23 to 31 March 2020, and were followed every week for up to about 16 weeks. In the germline V gene, CDR1 corresponds to SGHTA and CDR2 to FQGNSA. The CDR3, from cysteine to phenylalanine, totals 12 residues. Only the CDR3 portion is preserved as DNA: 36 bases, with reading frame beginning at the first base. V sheds 5 bases and J sheds 7 bases, leaving 11 bases between their ends. This specimen belongs to a study of early T cells in non-severe SARS-CoV-2 infection (dated by TCRdb to 2020 to 2023). Some background on the complete study: Bulk RNA from unsorted whole blood was used for TCR sequencing, so alpha and beta chains could not be paired. General study outcomes and caveats: VDJdb matching was skewed toward anti-spike CD8 responses, so virus-specific expansions were likely underestimated and private and CD4 specificities were missed.

Libraries were made using 5' RACE. Instrument on record: NextSeq 500. The TCR library protocol attached unique molecular identifiers to individual cDNA molecules to correct for sequencing error and PCR bias. TCR alpha and beta chains were both sequenced, and the abundances of alpha and beta sequences in each sample were closely correlated with each other. From the authors' description of their analysis: Decombinator V4 was used to perform V gene, J gene and CDR3 annotation of TCR sequences. TCRs were defined as expanded if a significant change between any two time points was detected under a Poisson model with p below 0.0001. Abundances of TCRs were expressed as counts per million after normalisation to the total number of TCRs sequenced in each sample. MAIT TCRs were defined by TRAV1-2 paired with TRAJ12, TRAJ20 or TRAJ33, and iNKT TCRs by TRAV10 paired with TRAJ18. VDJdb, accessed 1 November 2021, was searched for CMV, EBV and SARS-CoV-2 annotated TCRs, with TCRs annotated for multiple antigens excluded. TCRdb's own reprocessing of the public reads used fastp at Q25 and MiXCR and kept productive beta chains. Identical CDR3 protein sequences are pooled into one entry, listed with their most common genes and DNA. The V and J calls follow TCRdb's processing rather than the paper's. In this sample the table shows about 52,000 distinct CDR3 sequences, approximately 10% of which occur a single time. The ten biggest clones cover 13% of the sample.

The sample was whole blood. The sequence was obtained from an adult who was a healthcare worker with PCR-confirmed SARS-CoV-2 infection or an uninfected control (not recorded which). The rearrangement combines TRBV7-2 with TRBJ2-5, with TRBD2 as a weak D call on 6 bases. The CDR3 region reads CASSKDGGTQYF. The DNA is as follows: TGTGCCAGCAGCAAAGACGGGGGGACCCAGTACTTC.